These 15 T cell receptor beta chains came from one sample sequenced in a study of human T cells and chemical hapten exposure. TCRdb independently ran MiXCR on the RACE reads; one entry per CDR3 protein. The data hold under 90,000 distinct CDR3 sequences, with around 8.7% observed a single time. The time point here: healthy volunteer bleed at 6 weeks. Unfractionated whole blood was the source from which total RNA was extracted. What was sequenced was whole blood. The receptor source for this set is a male donor in good health. Some clones in this sample may be carry-over from other donors' samples.

This clonotype occurred a few times. This chain uses TRBV12-3 or TRBV12-4 with TRBJ1-1; no reliable D call. The CDR3 consists of 15 residues. V shed 10 bases and J shed 1 base, with 19 bases lying between them. CDR3 sequence: CATRAHRAANTEAFF. The CDR3 bases are TGTGCCACCCGGGCCCACCGGGCGGCGAACACTGAAGCTTTCTTT.

V is TRBV5-1 and J is TRBJ2-5; 7 bases map to TRBD2. The CDR3 covers 15 residues. Germline V CDR1 and CDR2: SGHRS, YFSETQ. V lost 0 bases, J lost 5 bases, and 7 bases stayed unmatched. Written as DNA, the CDR3 is TGCGCCAGCAGCTTGGCGGCGGGAGCTGTTGAGACCCAGTACTTC. It is translated as CASSLAAGAVETQYF.

This clonotype was observed many times. The gene calls are TRBV6-4 and TRBJ2-3; D possibly corresponds to TRBD2 (5 bases). CDR3 length equals 14 residues. The V gene lost 5 bases and the J gene lost 0 bases, with 9 bases spanning the gap. Germline CDR1 MRHNA, CDR2 SNTAGT. CDR3 nucleotide sequence: TGTGCCAGCAGTTCAGGAGGAAGCACAGATACGCAGTATTTT. It translates to CASSSGGSTDTQYF.

This clonotype was seen repeatedly, ten times or more. This chain connects TRBV11-1 to TRBJ2-2; possibly TRBD1 for D (5 bases). V was clipped by 3 bases and J by 4 bases, with 15 bases between them. The germline V gene has CDR1 SGHAT and CDR2 FQDESV (reference sequence). This CDR3 has 16 residues. The CDR3 bases are TGTGCCAGCAGCTTGCGACCTCAGGGTGGCACCGGGGAGCTGTTTTTT. Translating gives CASSLRPQGGTGELFF.

This chain uses TRBV5-1 with TRBJ2-2; D is possibly TRBD1 (5 bases). Germline V gene lookup returns CDR1 SGHRS and CDR2 YFSETQ. This CDR3 region has 14 residues. V gave up 8 bases and J gave up 1 base, with 12 bases separating them. DNA for the CDR3: TGCGCCAGTACTCGACAGCAGAACACCGGGGAGCTGTTTTTT. Translated, it gives CASTRQQNTGELFF.

The sample holds many counts of this clonotype. The chain couples TRBV4-2 to TRBJ2-1; 7 nucleotides line up with TRBD1. The junction had 6 bases not matched to a gene; V was cut back by 2 bases and J by 8 bases. Germline V lookup: CDR1 LGHNA, CDR2 YNFKEQ. The CDR3 is 14 residues long. For the CDR3, the DNA is TGTGCCAGCAGCCAATTCCAAGACAGGGATGAGCAGTTCTTC. It codes for CASSQFQDRDEQFF.

This clonotype was seen ten or more times. The V gene is TRBV5-1, the J gene TRBJ1-1; 9 positions agree with TRBD1. The trim removed 1 base at V and 0 bases at J, leaving 7 bases unmatched. CDR3 size: 17 residues. Germline values: CDR1 SGHRS, CDR2 YFSETQ. In DNA form, the CDR3 reads TGCGCCAGCAGCTTGAGTGGGACAGGGAAATTGAACACTGAAGCTTTCTTT. Translation: CASSLSGTGKLNTEAFF.

In its sample, this clonotype was seen many times. The chain is built from TRBV6-2 or TRBV6-3 and TRBJ2-1, with TRBD2 identical over 12 bases. Germline CDR1 is MNHEY and CDR2 is SVGEGT. CDR3 size: 15 residues. The V gene end was trimmed by 3 bases and the J gene end by 7 bases; junction bases not matched to a gene: 4. The CDR3 DNA follows: TGTGCCAGCAGTTATCGGCTAGCGGGGGGGAATGAGCAGTTCTTC. It specifies CASSYRLAGGNEQFF.

This clonotype was seen a handful of times. V and J are TRBV29-1 and TRBJ1-1; D ambiguous. The CDR3 spans 12 residues. CDR1 and CDR2 (germline): SQVTM, ANQGSEA. The V gene lost 4 bases and the J gene lost 4 bases, with 10 bases spanning the gap. The CDR3: CSVGGIGTEAFF. In nucleotides, the CDR3 is TGCAGCGTTGGGGGAATAGGCACTGAAGCTTTCTTT.

The sample holds many counts of this clonotype. The rearrangement links TRBV10-3 to TRBJ2-3; D may be TRBD1 or TRBD2 (5 bases each). This CDR3 has 14 amino acids. CDR1 is ENHRY and CDR2 is SYGVKD in the germline V gene. With 6 bases removed from V and 4 bases from J, the gap between germline ends came to 14 bases. The CDR3 spells CAISPGRVADTQYF. CDR3 in DNA: TGTGCCATCAGCCCAGGGCGGGTAGCAGATACGCAGTATTTT.

This clonotype was counted a few times. J is TRBJ1-3 and V is TRBV7-2, with D possibly being TRBD1 (5 bases). V gave up 2 bases and J gave up 4 bases, with 9 bases separating them. Looked up from germline, CDR1 is SGHTA and CDR2 is FQGNSA. The CDR3 spans 14 residues. The CDR3 nucleotides read TGTGCCAGCAGCTTATCACAGGAGGGAAACACCATATATTTT. As protein: CASSLSQEGNTIYF.

The chain links TRBV28 to TRBJ2-7; 10 bases agree with TRBD2. J was trimmed by 4 bases and V by 4 bases; bases with no gene match: 10. CDR1 is MDHEN and CDR2 is SYDVKM in the germline V gene. CDR3 size: 16 residues. This CDR3 is CASSSISGGPVYEQYF. The CDR3 DNA reads TGTGCCAGCAGTTCGATTAGCGGGGGGCCTGTTTACGAGCAGTACTTC.

This clonotype appeared many times. The chain uses TRBV6-6 and TRBJ2-1, with 7 bases fitting TRBD1. V shed 5 bases, J shed 4 bases, and the junction held 8 bases outside the gene matches. This CDR3 has 15 amino acids. Germline-derived CDR1 and CDR2 are MNHNY and SVGAGI (reference sequence). The CDR3 nucleotides read TGTGCCAGCAGTCAGGGGGTGGCTCGGTACAATGAGCAGTTCTTC. Amino acids: CASSQGVARYNEQFF.

The chain links TRBV29-1 to TRBJ2-1; D might be TRBD2 (6 bases). CDR1 and CDR2 from the germline V gene are SQVTM and ANQGSEA. The V and J ends lost 8 bases and 5 bases respectively, with 13 bases between them. CDR3 length: 12 residues. CDR3 sequence: CSWTGLHNEQFF. The CDR3 coding sequence is TGCAGCTGGACGGGACTTCACAATGAGCAGTTCTTC.

This clonotype came up a few times. This sequence joins TRBV3-1 and TRBJ1-1; 7 bases line up with TRBD1. Trimming removed 3 bases from V and 0 bases from J; junction bases left unmatched: 13. The V gene's germline CDR1 is LGHDT and CDR2 YNNKEL (reference sequence). This CDR3 region has 18 residues. The CDR3 region has the DNA TGTGCCAGCAGCCAGGGAAGCGGGCAGGGGGGTTTGAACACTGAAGCTTTCTTT. Its translation is CASSQGSGQGGLNTEAFF.